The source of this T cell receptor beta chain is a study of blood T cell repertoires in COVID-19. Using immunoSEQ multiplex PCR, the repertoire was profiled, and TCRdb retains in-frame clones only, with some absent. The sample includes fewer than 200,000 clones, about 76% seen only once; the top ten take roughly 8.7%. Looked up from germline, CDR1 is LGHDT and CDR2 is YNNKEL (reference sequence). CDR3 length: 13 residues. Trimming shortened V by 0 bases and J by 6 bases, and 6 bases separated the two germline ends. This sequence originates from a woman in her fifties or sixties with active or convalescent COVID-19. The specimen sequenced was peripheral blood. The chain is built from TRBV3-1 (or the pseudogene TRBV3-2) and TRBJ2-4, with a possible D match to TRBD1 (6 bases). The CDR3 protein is CASSQDRGNIQYF. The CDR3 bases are TGTGCCAGCAGCCAAGACAGGGGAAACATTCAGTACTTC.